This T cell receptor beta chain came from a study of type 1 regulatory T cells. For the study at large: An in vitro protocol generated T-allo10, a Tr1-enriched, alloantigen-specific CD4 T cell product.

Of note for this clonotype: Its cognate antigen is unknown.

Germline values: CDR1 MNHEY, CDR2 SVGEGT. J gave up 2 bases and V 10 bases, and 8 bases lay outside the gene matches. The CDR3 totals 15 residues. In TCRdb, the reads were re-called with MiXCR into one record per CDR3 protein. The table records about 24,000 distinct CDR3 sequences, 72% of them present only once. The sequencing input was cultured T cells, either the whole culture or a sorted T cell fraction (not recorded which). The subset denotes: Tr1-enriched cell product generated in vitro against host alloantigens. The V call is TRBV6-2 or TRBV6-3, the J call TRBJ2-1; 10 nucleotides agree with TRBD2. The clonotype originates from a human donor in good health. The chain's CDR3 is CATQTGTSAYNEQFF. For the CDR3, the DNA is TGTGCCACTCAAACCGGGACTAGCGCCTACAATGAGCAGTTCTTC.